This paragraph covers one T cell receptor beta chain sequence. One Seattle source followed patients from active infection through their disease course. In the authors' workflow: Estimation of nucleated cell counts relied on the amplification of reference gene primers. Using immunoSEQ multiplex PCR, the repertoire was profiled, and TCRdb retains in-frame clones only, with some absent. Clone size and the V and J calls come from that table; the DNA yielded D and trimming. The sample has a few hundred thousand clones, less than 90% seen once. The data belong to a study of blood T cell repertoires in COVID-19. About the study: The United States, Italy and Spain supplied acute and convalescent COVID-19 samples. PBMCs, B-cell-depleted T cells, or T cells provided the cDNA or gDNA that made up the material.

Trimming took off 0 bases at V and 5 bases at J, with 7 bases between the two ends. From germline, CDR1 is SGHDN and CDR2 FVKESK. CDR3 size: 13 residues. V gene TRBV14 combines with J gene TRBJ1-2, with D unclear. The clonotype comes from a woman aged 65 to 85 with COVID-19, enrolled during active disease. The sequencing sample was made of peripheral blood. The CDR3 DNA is TGTGCCAGCAGCCAAGACCACAGTTATGGCTACACCTTC. This sequence encodes CASSQDHSYGYTF.